Described below is a single T cell receptor beta chain sequence and its context. The data were obtained in a study of technical replicates of blood from a few donors. Trimming took off 7 bases at V and 7 bases at J, with 16 bases between the two ends. CDR1 KGHSH and CDR2 LQKENI come from the germline V gene. The CDR3 is made up of 13 amino acids. TCRdb keeps only in-frame clones here, not all; method: immunoSEQ multiplex PCR. The table has about 73,000 clones, approximately 90% seen once. Sequenced: PBMCs. This TCR was sampled from a human donor in good health. Some clones in this sample may be carry-over from other donors' samples. The chain carries TRBV18 and TRBJ1-1; D perhaps matches TRBD1 (6 bases). Here the CDR3 DNA reads TGTGCCAGCTTTAAAAACAGGGCCAATGAAGCTTTCTTT. This codes for CASFKNRANEAFF.